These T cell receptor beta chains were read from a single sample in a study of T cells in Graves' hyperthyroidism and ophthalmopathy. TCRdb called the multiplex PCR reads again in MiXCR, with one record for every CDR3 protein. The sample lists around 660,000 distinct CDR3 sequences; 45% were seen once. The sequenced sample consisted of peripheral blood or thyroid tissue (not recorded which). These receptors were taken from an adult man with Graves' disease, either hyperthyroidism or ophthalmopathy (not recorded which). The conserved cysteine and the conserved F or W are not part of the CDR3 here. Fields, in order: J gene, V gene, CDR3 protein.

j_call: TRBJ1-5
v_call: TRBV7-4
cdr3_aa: ASSLVGGVWGDNQPQH

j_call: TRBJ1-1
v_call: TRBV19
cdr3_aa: ASTLGQRTNTEAF

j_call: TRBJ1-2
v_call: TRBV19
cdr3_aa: ASSHGTGKGYT

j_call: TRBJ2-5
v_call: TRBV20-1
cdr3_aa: SARTRRPQETQY

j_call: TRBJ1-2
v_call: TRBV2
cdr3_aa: ASSARAGYNYGYT

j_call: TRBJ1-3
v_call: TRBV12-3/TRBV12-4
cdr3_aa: ASSQSPGNTIY

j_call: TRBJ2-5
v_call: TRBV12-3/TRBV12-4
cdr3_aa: ASSLTGPQETQY

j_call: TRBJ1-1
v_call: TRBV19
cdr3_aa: ASTPGLDTEAF

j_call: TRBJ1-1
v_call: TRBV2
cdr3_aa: ASGRGADTEAS

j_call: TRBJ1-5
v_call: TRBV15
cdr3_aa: ATSSVEREPQH

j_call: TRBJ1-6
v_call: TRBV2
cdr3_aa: ASRGRGNSPLH